This T cell receptor (beta chain) was retrieved from a study of shared clonotypes between healthy human individuals. TCRdb's copy holds only in-frame clones and misses some; the assay was immunoSEQ multiplex PCR. The table lists a few million clones, around 90% of them singletons. The CDR3 length is 15 residues. V lost 9 bases and J 0 bases, leaving 15 bases between the germline ends. Germline CDR1 reads MNHNS; CDR2 reads SASEGT. This TCR was recovered from a young man in good health. Material: naive CD4+ T cells sorted from blood. As to subset: CD45RA+ positively selected. The chain combines TRBV6-1 with TRBJ1-3; D is perhaps TRBD1 (5 bases). CDR3 sequence (DNA): TGTGCCAGTGGCGGGGACGGAAACTCTGGAAACACCATATATTTT. It encodes CASGGDGNSGNTIYF.